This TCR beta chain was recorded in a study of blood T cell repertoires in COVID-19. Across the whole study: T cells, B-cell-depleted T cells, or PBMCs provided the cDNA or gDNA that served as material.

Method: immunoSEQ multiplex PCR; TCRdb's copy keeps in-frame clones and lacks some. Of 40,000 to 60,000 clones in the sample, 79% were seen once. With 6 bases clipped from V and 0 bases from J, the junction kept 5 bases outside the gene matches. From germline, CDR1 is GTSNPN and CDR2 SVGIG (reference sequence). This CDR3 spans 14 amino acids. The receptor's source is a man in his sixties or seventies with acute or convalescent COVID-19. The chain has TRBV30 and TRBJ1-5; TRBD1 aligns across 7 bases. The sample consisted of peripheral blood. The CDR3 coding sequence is TGTGCCTGCTCGACAGGGAATAGCAATCAGCCCCAGCATTTT. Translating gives CACSTGNSNQPQHF.